This T cell receptor beta chain was obtained from a study of shared clonotypes between healthy human individuals. Study-wide context: A couple of women and three men aged 18 to 49 made up the donors. Each donor contributed plates that comprised three CD4 naive, three CD4 memory, two CD8 naive and one CD8 memory. The study, taken as a whole, reports: When compared with the clonotypes that were shared by all four sorted-subset donors, the non-shared clonotypes turned out to have lower generation probabilities. Memory subsets generally showed lower estimated richness than naive subsets.

A note on this clone: The antigen remains unidentified.

Assay: immunoSEQ multiplex PCR; the TCRdb copy retains only in-frame clones and omits some. Seen here are about 2.2 million clones, 93% observed once, and the top ten hold more than 1.5%. The CDR3 loop spans 13 amino acids. Trimming cost V 4 bases and J 5 bases, with 12 bases left between them. Germline CDR1 and CDR2: MRHNA and SNTAGT. Naive CD8 isolation took CD45RO-negative cells positively selected for CCR7 and excluded terminally differentiated effector memory CD45RA+ cells. Sequencing input: naive CD8+ T cells from PBMCs. This TCR was sampled from a man aged 18 to 29 in good health. Some clones in this sample may be carry-over from other donors' samples. The V gene is TRBV6-4, the J gene TRBJ2-7; D is perhaps TRBD1 (6 bases). The CDR3 is CASSAPGANEQYF. The CDR3 coding sequence is TGTGCCAGCAGTGCACCAGGGGCCAACGAGCAGTACTTC.